This T cell receptor beta chain was captured by sequencing in a study of monozygotic twins with cystic fibrosis. For the study at large: Libraries were built from 2.5 to 3.5 micrograms of fragmented DNA using roughly 14 PCR cycles. Points from the study as a whole: Median Simpson clonality of approximately 0.01 suggested naive T cells predominated. Unrelated CF individuals shared fewer identical clonotypes than monozygotic CF twins. Shared CDR3 numbers were not associated with age, concordance or severity.

CDR1 and CDR2 from the germline V gene are WSHSY and SAAADI. The CDR3 extends over 17 amino acids. Between the trimmed V and J ends, which lost 0 bases and 3 bases, there was a span of 15 bases. To note about this clone: The antigen remains undetermined.

The data were produced by immunoSEQ multiplex PCR, yet TCRdb's version contains in-frame clones alone and is incomplete. The data hold some 10,000 clones, with 99% observed a single time. The clonotype originates from a man younger than 35 with cystic fibrosis. The sequenced material came from blood. V and J are TRBV10-2 and TRBJ1-5; TRBD1 is a possible D gene (6 bases). CDR3 sequence (DNA): TGCGCCAGCAGTGAGTCGACTGGGGGCTACTCCAATCAGCCCCAGCATTTT. This encodes CASSESTGGYSNQPQHF.